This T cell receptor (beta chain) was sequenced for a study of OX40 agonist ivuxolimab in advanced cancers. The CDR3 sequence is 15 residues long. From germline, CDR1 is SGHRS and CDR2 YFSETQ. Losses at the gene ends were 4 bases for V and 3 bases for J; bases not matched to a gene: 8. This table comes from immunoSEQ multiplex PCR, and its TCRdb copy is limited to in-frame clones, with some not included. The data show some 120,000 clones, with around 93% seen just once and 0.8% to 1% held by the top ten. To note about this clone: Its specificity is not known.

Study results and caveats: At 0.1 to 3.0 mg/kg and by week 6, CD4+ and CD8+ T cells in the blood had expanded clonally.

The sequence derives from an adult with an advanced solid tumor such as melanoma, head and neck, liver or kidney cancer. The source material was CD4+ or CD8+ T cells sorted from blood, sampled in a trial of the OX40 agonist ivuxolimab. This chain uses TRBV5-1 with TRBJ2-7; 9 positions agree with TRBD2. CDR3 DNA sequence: TGCGCCAGCAGCCCTTCCGGGACTAGCAGCTACGAGCAGTACTTC. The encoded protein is CASSPSGTSSYEQYF.